This note documents a single T cell receptor (beta chain) sequence. V lost 0 bases to trimming and J lost 8 bases, with 19 bases between them. The germline gives CDR1 KGHSH, CDR2 LQKENI. This CDR3 is built from 16 residues. The data were obtained in a study of blood T cell repertoires in COVID-19. Overall study: The United States, Italy and Spain were the sources of the acute and convalescent COVID-19 samples. Nucleic acid was either cDNA or gDNA, and it came from T cells, B-cell-depleted T cells, or PBMCs.

Methods used by the authors: It was from reference gene primer amplification that nucleated cell counts were estimated. This table comes from immunoSEQ multiplex PCR, and its TCRdb copy is limited to in-frame clones, with some not included. V and J calls and clone size are those listed in that table; D and trimming were worked out from the DNA. The data contain about 85,000 clones, around nine tenths of them singletons. The specimen sequenced was peripheral blood. The sequence came from a man in his fifties or sixties with acute or convalescent COVID-19. This sequence joins TRBV18 and TRBJ1-2; the D gene is possibly TRBD1 (5 bases). CDR3 region: CASSPPGRGNLRGYTF. The CDR3 DNA follows: TGTGCCAGCTCACCACCGGGGCGTGGGAACTTGAGGGGCTACACCTTC.